The rows below give T cell receptor beta chains drawn from one sample of a study of OX40 agonist ivuxolimab in advanced cancers. Method: immunoSEQ multiplex PCR; TCRdb's copy keeps in-frame clones and lacks some. The sample includes 20,000 to 30,000 clones, roughly 90% of them seen just once. Specimen: CD4+ or CD8+ T cells sorted from blood, collected in a trial of the OX40 agonist ivuxolimab. These receptors came from an adult with an advanced solid tumor such as melanoma, head and neck, liver or kidney cancer. CDR3s include the opening cysteine and the closing phenylalanine or tryptophan. A D gene is named only where the DNA matches it firmly. Rows give clone size only sometimes, using once, few, many, or a class for an expanded clone.

>TRBV29-1|-|-|TRBJ2-1
CSVEDPSRKYNEQFF
TGCAGCGTTGAAGATCCATCCCGAAAGTACAATGAGCAGTTCTTC
>TRBV5-1|TRBD1|-|TRBJ1-1
CASRLDREDEAFF
TGCGCCAGCAGACTGGACAGGGAGGATGAAGCTTTCTTT
>TRBV5-1|TRBD1|-|TRBJ2-5
CASSRLGQRETQYF
TGCGCCAGCAGCCGGCTGGGACAGCGAGAGACCCAGTACTTC
>TRBV11-2|-|-|TRBJ2-7
CASRGGTSYEQYF
TGTGCCAGCAGAGGCGGCACATCCTACGAGCAGTACTTC
>TRBV28|-|-|TRBJ2-4
CASNGGAKNIQYF
TGTGCCAGCAACGGGGGAGCCAAAAACATTCAGTACTTC
>TRBV9|TRBD2|-|TRBJ2-1
CASSDGLAGVQGAYNEQFF
TGTGCCAGCAGCGACGGACTAGCGGGAGTTCAGGGAGCCTACAATGAGCAGTTCTTC
>TRBV19|TRBD2|-|TRBJ2-7
CASSGLAGTSDEQYF
TGTGCCAGCAGCGGACTAGCGGGAACCTCGGACGAGCAGTACTTC
>TRBV6-5|-|once|TRBJ2-7
CASSYASGAVYEQYF
TGTGCCAGCAGTTACGCGTCCGGGGCCGTCTACGAGCAGTACTTC
>TRBV5-5|-|-|TRBJ2-7
CASSLALEVLYEQYF
TGTGCCAGCAGCTTGGCCCTCGAGGTCCTCTACGAGCAGTACTTC
>TRBV25-1|-|-|TRBJ2-2
CASSEKWTMNGGELFF
TGTGCCAGCAGTGAGAAATGGACTATGAACGGCGGGGAGCTGTTTTTT
>TRBV7-6|-|-|TRBJ2-7
CASSLTAQVPYEQYF
TGTGCCAGCAGCTTAACGGCCCAAGTCCCCTACGAGCAGTACTTC
>TRBV29-1|TRBD1|-|TRBJ1-1
CSVGQGAQNTEAFF
TGCAGCGTTGGACAGGGGGCGCAGAACACTGAAGCTTTCTTT
>TRBV4-1|-|few|TRBJ2-7
CASSQRQGLSYEQYF
TGCGCCAGCAGCCAAAGACAAGGCCTTTCCTACGAGCAGTACTTC
>TRBV27|-|-|TRBJ2-5
CASRRFPQETQYF
TGTGCCAGCAGGCGCTTTCCCCAGGAGACCCAGTACTTC
>TRBV7-9|-|few|TRBJ1-2
CASSLTQGRKYGYTF
TGTGCCAGCAGCTTAACCCAGGGCAGAAAGTATGGCTACACCTTC
>TRBV7-9|-|-|TRBJ2-7
CASSLAQAGVYEQYF
TGTGCCAGCAGCTTAGCTCAGGCAGGGGTCTACGAGCAGTACTTC